The rows below give T cell receptor beta chains drawn from one sample of a study of early T cells in non-severe SARS-CoV-2 infection. TCRdb reanalysed the 5' RACE reads using MiXCR and keeps one entry per CDR3 protein. The sample holds tens of thousands of distinct CDR3 sequences, 12% seen once. Material: whole blood. The receptors derive from an adult who was a healthcare worker with PCR-confirmed SARS-CoV-2 infection or an uninfected control (not recorded which). CDR3s include the opening cysteine and the closing phenylalanine or tryptophan. The order of the fields is V gene, D gene, J gene, clone size, CDR3 protein, CDR3 DNA. A D gene is named only where the DNA matches it firmly. Expanded clones are given a class, and other clones once, few, many or no size at all.

TRBV5-5	NA	TRBJ2-2	NA	CASSLVAGGELFF	TGTGCCAGCAGCTTGGTAGCCGGCGGGGAGCTGTTTTTT
TRBV20-1	NA	TRBJ2-1	many	CSAQVGVNEQFF	TGCAGTGCCCAAGTTGGGGTAAATGAGCAGTTCTTC
TRBV12-3/TRBV12-4	NA	TRBJ2-3	NA	CASSLARGLGLVGDTQYF	TGTGCCAGCAGTTTAGCGCGGGGGCTAGGACTAGTCGGAGATACGCAGTATTTT
TRBV28	NA	TRBJ1-1	many	CASFGHVNTEAFF	TGTGCCAGCTTCGGACACGTGAACACTGAAGCTTTCTTT
TRBV24-1	NA	TRBJ2-1	many	CATSEYGSHNEQFF	TGTGCCACCAGTGAGTACGGGAGTCACAATGAGCAGTTCTTC
TRBV4-1	NA	TRBJ2-4	NA	CASSQVAGPAKNIQYF	TGCGCCAGCAGCCAAGTGGCCGGGCCGGCCAAAAACATTCAGTACTTC
TRBV6-1	TRBD1	TRBJ2-7	few	CASADRVSSYEQYF	TGTGCCAGCGCGGACAGGGTGAGCTCCTACGAGCAGTACTTC
TRBV9	TRBD1	TRBJ1-2	many	CASSGGQGYYGYTF	TGTGCCAGCAGCGGGGGACAGGGGTACTATGGCTACACCTTC
TRBV29-1	NA	TRBJ2-7	few	CSVARPVRSGRNSYEQYF	TGCAGCGTCGCCCGCCCGGTCCGGTCAGGGAGAAATTCCTACGAGCAGTACTTC
TRBV9	NA	TRBJ2-5	many	CASSVGEKETQYF	TGTGCCAGCAGCGTAGGGGAAAAGGAGACCCAGTACTTC
TRBV7-9	NA	TRBJ1-1	many	CASRITPDTEAFF	TGTGCCAGCAGAATCACCCCGGACACTGAAGCTTTCTTT
TRBV14	TRBD1	TRBJ2-7	NA	CASSEHRGTYEQYF	TGTGCCAGCAGCGAACACAGGGGTACCTACGAGCAGTACTTC
TRBV14	TRBD1	TRBJ2-3	few	CASSQDLSGDRNTDTQYF	TGTGCCAGCAGCCAAGATCTCTCCGGGGACAGAAACACAGATACGCAGTATTTT
TRBV18	NA	TRBJ2-7	many	CASQQAPKTREQYF	TGTGCCAGCCAACAGGCCCCCAAGACGAGGGAGCAGTACTTC
TRBV4-2	NA	TRBJ2-7	few	CASSQDRGHTTYEQYF	TGTGCCAGCAGCCAAGATAGAGGACACACGACCTACGAGCAGTACTTC
TRBV7-9	NA	TRBJ1-3	many	CASSLHGSSAGNTIYF	TGTGCCAGCAGCCTACATGGGTCGAGTGCTGGAAACACCATATATTTT
TRBV29-1	TRBD1	TRBJ1-1	many	CSANRGGTEAFF	TGCAGCGCGAACAGGGGAGGTACTGAAGCTTTCTTT
TRBV20-1	TRBD2	TRBJ2-1	many	CSARDSAETSSNEQFF	TGCAGTGCTAGAGATTCCGCCGAGACTAGCAGCAATGAGCAGTTCTTC
TRBV20-1	NA	TRBJ2-3	few	CSAHEGRAGDTQYF	TGCAGTGCCCACGAGGGCAGGGCCGGAGATACGCAGTATTTT
TRBV4-3	NA	TRBJ1-2	NA	CASSQEWEGGYTF	TGCGCCAGCAGCCAAGAGTGGGAGGGCGGCTACACCTTC
TRBV3-1	TRBD2	TRBJ2-1	many	CASSPKAGVGGEQFF	TGTGCCAGCAGCCCTAAAGCGGGAGTGGGGGGTGAGCAGTTCTTC
TRBV10-2	NA	TRBJ2-7	few	CASSRTLSYEQYF	TGCGCCAGCAGTCGGACACTCTCCTACGAGCAGTACTTC
TRBV12-3/TRBV12-4	TRBD1	TRBJ2-2	NA	CASSRSTGVNTGELFF	TGTGCCAGCAGTAGGTCGACAGGGGTAAACACCGGGGAGCTGTTTTTT
TRBV11-2	NA	TRBJ2-2	NA	CASSLQKEYSTGELFF	TGTGCCAGCAGCTTACAGAAGGAGTACAGTACCGGGGAGCTGTTTTTT
TRBV28	NA	TRBJ2-7	many	CASSLAPTKQYF	TGTGCCAGCAGTTTGGCCCCTACGAAGCAGTACTTC
TRBV30	NA	TRBJ1-4	few	CAWSVYSILTEMNEKLFF	TGTGCCTGGAGTGTTTACTCGATTTTGACAGAGATGAATGAAAAACTGTTTTTT
TRBV19	NA	TRBJ1-1	many	CASSAITNEAFF	TGTGCCAGTAGTGCCATAACGAATGAAGCTTTCTTT
TRBV24-1	NA	TRBJ2-3	many	CATSDPTRGPGTDTQYF	TGTGCCACCAGTGATCCCACGAGGGGCCCGGGCACAGATACGCAGTATTTT
TRBV6-5	NA	TRBJ2-7	many	CASSSYSRASYEQYF	TGTGCCAGCAGTTCCTACAGCCGCGCCTCCTACGAGCAGTACTTC
TRBV7-2	NA	TRBJ1-5	NA	CASSLRQGGQPQHF	TGTGCCAGCAGCTTAAGGCAGGGCGGTCAGCCCCAGCATTTT
TRBV11-1	TRBD2	TRBJ2-7	many	CASKLAGGDEQYF	TGTGCCAGCAAGCTAGCGGGAGGTGACGAGCAGTACTTC
TRBV6-5	NA	TRBJ2-7	NA	CASRSLGASEQYF	TGTGCCAGCAGATCCCTTGGGGCTTCGGAGCAGTACTTC
TRBV6-6	NA	TRBJ2-5	few	CASTKSRMETQYF	TGTGCCAGCACCAAGTCCCGCATGGAGACCCAGTACTTC
TRBV9	NA	TRBJ2-5	many	CASSTRIEETQYF	TGTGCCAGCAGCACCAGGATTGAAGAGACCCAGTACTTC
TRBV7-8	TRBD2	TRBJ2-5	NA	CASMRRGGSETQYF	TGTGCCAGCATGAGGCGGGGGGGCTCAGAGACCCAGTACTTC
TRBV20-1	TRBD2	TRBJ2-1	NA	CSASPSGWDEQFF	TGCAGTGCTAGTCCTAGCGGGTGGGATGAGCAGTTCTTC
TRBV5-6	NA	TRBJ2-3	many	CASSPRAGARDTQYF	TGTGCCAGCAGCCCTCGTGCGGGGGCCCGGGATACGCAGTATTTT
TRBV4-3	NA	TRBJ2-3	NA	CASSQDGSPTDTQYF	TGCGCCAGCAGCCAAGATGGGAGCCCCACAGATACGCAGTATTTT
TRBV29-1	NA	TRBJ2-7	many	CSVEDFGGYEQYF	TGCAGCGTTGAAGATTTCGGAGGGTACGAGCAGTACTTC
TRBV5-5	NA	TRBJ2-7	NA	CASSFSGKGYEQYF	TGTGCCAGCAGCTTTTCAGGGAAAGGCTACGAGCAGTACTTC
TRBV7-3	NA	TRBJ2-1	many	CASSRDPANGEQFF	TGTGCCAGCAGCCGCGACCCAGCCAACGGTGAGCAGTTCTTC
TRBV24-1	TRBD2	TRBJ2-2	NA	CATREDEHGELFF	TGTGCCACCCGGGAGGACGAGCACGGGGAGCTGTTTTTT
TRBV29-1	TRBD2	TRBJ2-1	NA	CSVEGGSGSRYNEQFF	TGCAGCGTTGAAGGAGGTAGCGGGAGCCGCTACAATGAGCAGTTCTTC
TRBV7-2	TRBD2	TRBJ2-7	many	CASSYLAGAEQYF	TGTGCCAGCAGCTATTTGGCGGGAGCCGAGCAGTACTTC
TRBV20-1	NA	TRBJ1-2	NA	CSARQGGYGYTF	TGCAGTGCTAGGCAGGGCGGCTATGGCTACACCTTC
TRBV7-9	NA	TRBJ2-7	few	CAGSSGQLGEQYF	TGTGCCGGCAGTTCTGGGCAGCTTGGGGAGCAGTACTTC